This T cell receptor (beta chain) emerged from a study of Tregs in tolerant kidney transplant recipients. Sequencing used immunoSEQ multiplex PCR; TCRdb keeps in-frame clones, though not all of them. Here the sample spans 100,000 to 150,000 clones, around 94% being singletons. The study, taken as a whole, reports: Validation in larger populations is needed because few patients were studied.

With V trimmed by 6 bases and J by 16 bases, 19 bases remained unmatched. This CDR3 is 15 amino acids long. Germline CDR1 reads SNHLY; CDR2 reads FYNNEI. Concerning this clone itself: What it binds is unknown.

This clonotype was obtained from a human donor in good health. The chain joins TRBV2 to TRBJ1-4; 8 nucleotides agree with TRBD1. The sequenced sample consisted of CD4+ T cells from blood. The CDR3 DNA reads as TGTGCCAGCAGCCCCGAGGGGCAGGGGGCACGGTATCAGTTTTTT. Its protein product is CASSPEGQGARYQFF.